This T cell receptor (beta chain) was sequenced during a study of blood T cell repertoires in COVID-19. Study details: Acute-phase and convalescent COVID-19 samples originated in the United States, Italy and Spain. T cells, B-cell-depleted T cells, or PBMCs provided the cDNA or gDNA that served as material.

In its sample, this clone was seen many times. Germline assignment: CDR1 GTSNPN and CDR2 SVGIG (reference sequence). The CDR3 is made up of 19 amino acids. V lost 4 bases to trimming and J lost 2 bases; unmatched junction nucleotides: 19. Clinical history as reported by participants underpinned cohort assignment. Per the authors' pipeline: The assay estimated nucleated cells by amplifying reference gene primers. Assay used: immunoSEQ multiplex PCR; TCRdb lists only in-frame clones, some missing. From that table come the V and J calls and clone size; the DNA was used to work out D and trimming. The data show roughly 360,000 clones, roughly 90% seen once.

This clonotype originated in a woman aged 25 to 39 with acute COVID-19. The chain carries TRBV30 and TRBJ2-1; 8 bases map to TRBD2. The specimen was PBMCs or T cells enriched from blood (not recorded which). The DNA of the CDR3 is TGTGCCTGGAAGGGTTACGAGTCAGCCACGGGGGGGACCTACAATGAGCAGTTCTTC. Translating gives CAWKGYESATGGTYNEQFF.